This T cell receptor beta chain was retrieved from a study of cytomegalovirus exposure and HLA in healthy donors. Study overall: Later, an analysis reported that the 120 or so validation repertoires had used the same platform as the approximately 720 first-cohort repertoires.

The study, taken as a whole, reports: In the approximately 120 validation repertoires, a later analysis found that first-cohort TCR clusters tended to co-occur. Associated with cytomegalovirus, according to the listing, were around 160 TCR beta chains.

A remark on this clone: The antigen remains unidentified.

Repertoires were generated with immunoSEQ multiplex PCR, while TCRdb's copy carries only in-frame clones and drops some. The table lists 300,000 to 400,000 clones, roughly 88% of them singletons. The donors were members of the roughly 120-subject validation cohort (separate from the approximately 670-subject first cohort). This CDR3 contains 15 residues. The germline V and J ends were trimmed by 4 bases and 3 bases, with 17 bases remaining between them. Germline V gene sequence: CDR1 SGHNT, CDR2 YYREEE (reference sequence). The sequenced sample consisted of PBMCs. This TCR was sampled from a young woman in good health and CMV-seronegative. The rearrangement uses TRBV5-4 and TRBJ2-7; D might be TRBD1 (5 bases). CDR3 DNA: TGTGCCAGCAGCCCCGGAGCCCAGGGATACTACGAGCAGTACTTC. It specifies CASSPGAQGYYEQYF.